Listed below are T cell receptor beta chains from one sample, sequenced in a study of blood T cell repertoires in COVID-19. The protocol was immunoSEQ multiplex PCR, while the TCRdb copy is restricted to in-frame clones and leaves out a portion. This repertoire shows about 40,000 clones, about nine tenths found once; its top ten account for about 8.8%. What was sequenced was peripheral blood. The receptors come from a woman of 80 years or more with active COVID-19. The conserved cysteine and the conserved F or W are not part of the CDR3 here. A D gene is named only where the DNA matches it firmly.

CDR3 protein: ASSTNSLYGYT; V gene: TRBV3-1/TRBV3-2; J gene: TRBJ1-2; D gene: -
CDR3 protein: ASSSSPSSYNEQF; V gene: TRBV5-1; J gene: TRBJ2-1; D gene: -
CDR3 protein: ASSYGLQETQY; V gene: TRBV6-5; J gene: TRBJ2-5; D gene: -
CDR3 protein: AISELQGATEAF; V gene: TRBV10-3; J gene: TRBJ1-1; D gene: -
CDR3 protein: ASSYDRVGLETF; V gene: TRBV6-5; J gene: TRBJ1-1; D gene: TRBD1
CDR3 protein: ASSQDALRNTEAF; V gene: TRBV4-3; J gene: TRBJ1-1; D gene: -
CDR3 protein: ASSQDRDRPRSQH; V gene: TRBV4-3; J gene: TRBJ1-5; D gene: TRBD1
CDR3 protein: ASSQGHLGSEQY; V gene: TRBV3-1/TRBV3-2; J gene: TRBJ2-7; D gene: -
CDR3 protein: ATCPSTAPADTQY; V gene: TRBV24-1; J gene: TRBJ2-3; D gene: -
CDR3 protein: ASSRLGLAGRYNEQF; V gene: TRBV19; J gene: TRBJ2-1; D gene: TRBD2
CDR3 protein: ASSPSGRENTEAF; V gene: TRBV3-1/TRBV3-2; J gene: TRBJ1-1; D gene: -